The following is a TCR beta chain sequence with its context. As yet, its antigen is unknown. The data derive from a study of glioma-infiltrating T cells after dendritic cell vaccination. Study conclusions and caveats: The cohort had few patients with full blood and tumor sets.

The method was immunoSEQ multiplex PCR; TCRdb's version includes in-frame clones alone and lacks a portion of them. Seen here are some 99,000 clones, around 80% observed once, and the top ten hold 5% to 7%. Noted time point: after dendritic cell vaccination, including at tumor progression/relapse. None of the glioblastoma patients had an isocitrate dehydrogenase mutation. This CDR3 has 15 residues. In germline, CDR1 is SGDLS, CDR2 YYNGEE. After removal of 1 base from V and 2 bases from J, the junction contained 4 bases not matched to a gene. The receptor was derived from a human donor with glioblastoma. The rearrangement joins TRBV9 to TRBJ2-5, with 8 bases lining up with TRBD2. The sample consisted of blood, taken after dendritic cell vaccination. CDR3: CASSVSGSRQETQYF. The CDR3 DNA follows: TGTGCCAGCAGCGTAAGCGGGAGCAGGCAAGAGACCCAGTACTTC.